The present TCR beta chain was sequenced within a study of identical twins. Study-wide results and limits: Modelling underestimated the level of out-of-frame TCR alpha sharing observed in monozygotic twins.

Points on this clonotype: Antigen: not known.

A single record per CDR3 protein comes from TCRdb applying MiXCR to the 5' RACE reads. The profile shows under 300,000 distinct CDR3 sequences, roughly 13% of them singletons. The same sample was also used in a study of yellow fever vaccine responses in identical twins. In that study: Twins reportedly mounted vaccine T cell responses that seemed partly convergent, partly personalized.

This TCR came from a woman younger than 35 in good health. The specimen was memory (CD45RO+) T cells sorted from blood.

CDR3 nucleotides: TGTGCCAGCAGTTACAAATTGGGAGAAGGCGAGCAGTACTTC. It specifies CASSYKLGEGEQYF. The chain recombines TRBV6-5 with TRBJ2-7; perhaps TRBD2 as D (5 bases). Germline assignment: CDR1 MNHEY and CDR2 SVGAGI. The CDR3 sequence is 14 residues long. Trimming cost V 2 bases and J 6 bases, with 14 bases left between them.